The clone carrying this T cell receptor (beta chain) has more than one count but fewer than ten. Antigen unknown. These data are taken from a study of blood T cells in healthy people across ages. Findings and limits, study-wide: Samples with more naive T cells showed higher observed beta diversity. The study found more naive CD4+ cells and higher diversity in long-lived than aged donors.

Healthy Caucasian individuals from Russia aged about 6 to 95 were enrolled as donors. Through a sample-barcoded 5' primer and a J-beta primer mix, a second PCR was run for roughly 6 to 11 cycles. Each cDNA molecule received a tag from a template-switch adaptor that had 12 random nucleotides. TCRdb itself ran the 5' RACE reads through MiXCR, one entry per CDR3 protein. The table has roughly 1,700,000 distinct CDR3 sequences, about 28% seen once. Germline trimming cut 4 bases from V and 1 base from J; bases unmatched to any gene: 9. CDR3 length: 16 residues. V is TRBV12-3 or TRBV12-4 and J is TRBJ2-7, with 8 bases lining up with TRBD1. This TCR derives from a woman aged 25 to 39 in good health. Material: blood. CDR3 residues: CASSSPPGQESYEQYF. The CDR3 nucleotides are TGTGCCAGCAGTTCTCCCCCGGGACAGGAATCCTACGAGCAGTACTTC.